One sample yielded the 27 T cell receptor beta chains listed below, sequenced in a study of tumor-infiltrating lymphocytes in primary liver carcinoma. TCR beta cDNA came from about 500 ng total RNA, primed with a constant-region primer. ARM-PCR, slightly modified, supplied the TCR beta libraries through three nested multiplex PCR rounds. Use of TRBV1-TRBV30 forward primers with a C-beta reverse primer characterized the first two PCR rounds, which lasted about 10 cycles each. TCRdb re-derived calls from the multiplex PCR reads in MiXCR, one entry per CDR3 protein. The sample carries roughly 100,000 distinct CDR3 sequences, roughly 80% recorded once. Between roughly 17 and 31 mg of unsorted bulk tissue served as the source from which RNA and DNA were co-extracted. The specimen was liver tumor tissue from sampling region 3. Specified subset: tumor region T3, left-lateral pole. All receptors come from a middle-aged man with primary liver carcinoma and hepatitis B virus infection.

On this clonotype: This likely comes from a read error, as the CDR3 has no conserved phenylalanine or tryptophan at its end. Because the CDR3's place on the DNA is in doubt, the DNA is left out and the CDR3 is given as listed by TCRdb. J is TRBJ1-1 and V is TRBV6-2 or TRBV6-3; the table's D call TRBD1 went unverified against the DNA. Germline values: CDR1 MNHEY, CDR2 SVGEGT. The CDR3 is 14 residues long, counting both termini. The CDR3 region is CASSYQGGRTEAFV.

The chain couples TRBV4-2 to TRBJ2-5, with unresolved D. CDR1 LGHNA and CDR2 YNFKEQ come from the germline V gene. Trimming stripped 3 bases from V and 10 bases from J, with 21 bases between. The CDR3 runs 15 residues. In DNA, the CDR3 is TGTGCCAGCAGCCACCGCCTTGGCTACCAAGAGGACCAGTACTTC. As protein: CASSHRLGYQEDQYF.

The V call is TRBV4-2, the J call TRBJ2-5; D gene unclear. Trimming removed 9 bases at V and 4 bases at J, with 12 bases between. Per the germline V gene, CDR1 is LGHNA and CDR2 is YNFKEQ. This CDR3 comprises 12 residues. In DNA, the CDR3 is TGTGCCAGTAGCAAATGGGGAGAGACCCAGTACTTC. Translating it yields CASSKWGETQYF.

The chain employs TRBV6-2 or TRBV6-3 and TRBJ2-7; no clear D gene. Trimming pared 9 bases from V and 2 bases from J, leaving 14 bases between. The CDR3 is 13 amino acids. CDR1 and CDR2 from the germline V gene are MNHEY and SVGEGT. The CDR3 sequence: CASSHEVPYEQYF. In DNA, the CDR3 is TGTGCCAGTAGTCACGAAGTACCCTACGAGCAGTACTTC.

As regards this clonotype: The junction does not match germline at one end; this may be a read error. V and J are TRBV6-5 and TRBJ2-3; 7 bases fit TRBD2. CDR1 MNHEY and CDR2 SVGAGI come from the germline V gene. CDR3 size: 15 residues. As DNA, the CDR3 is TGTACCAGCAACCCAGGACTAGAGGGAACAGATACACAGTATTTT. Its translation: CTSNPGLEGTDTQYF.

The chain links TRBV2 to TRBJ2-7; D may correspond to TRBD1 or TRBD2 (5 bases each). V was shortened by 5 bases and J by 9 bases, with 26 bases between the two germline ends. In germline, CDR1 is SNHLY, CDR2 FYNNEI. The CDR3 has 16 residues. CDR3 sequence: CASSPPSGAVSYRQYF. The CDR3 DNA is TGTGCCAGCAGTCCCCCATCCGGGGCGGTCTCCTACAGGCAGTACTTC. Complete variable domain (other parts from reference TRBV2 and TRBJ2-7): EPEVTQTPSHQVTQMGQEVILRCVPISNHLYFYWYRQILGQKVEFLVSFYNNEISEKSEIFDDQFSVERPDGSNFTLKIRSTKLEDSAMYFCASSPPSGAVSYRQYFGPGTRLTVT.

Regarding this clonotype: The junction does not match germline at one end; this may be a read error. This rearrangement joins TRBV7-3 to TRBJ2-7; 11 positions match TRBD1. The CDR3 runs 14 residues. CDR1 and CDR2 from the germline V gene are SGHTA and FQGTGA. The CDR3 spells CTSSSTGTGGEQYF. The CDR3 DNA reads TGTACCAGCAGCTCCACCGGGACAGGGGGCGAGCAGTACTTC.

The chain has TRBV28 and TRBJ2-7, with D hard to call. V was pared by 9 bases and J by 0 bases, with 9 bases between. Germline V gene lookup returns CDR1 MDHEN and CDR2 SYDVKM. This CDR3 spans 12 amino acids. The CDR3 DNA sequence: TGTGCCAGTGTGGCTAGCTCCTACGAGCAGTACTTC. Translation: CASVASSYEQYF.

Worth noting for this clonotype: One end of the junction is discordant with germline, which a read error may explain. The rearrangement joins TRBV5-4 to TRBJ2-1; D is perhaps TRBD1 (7 bases). The germline CDR1 and CDR2 sequences are SGHNT and YYREEE (reference sequence). This CDR3 spans 15 amino acids. The DNA for the CDR3 is TGTGCCAGCGGCTTTCCACAGGGGAGGAGAAATGAGCAGTTCTTC. Amino acids: CASGFPQGRRNEQFF.

V usage is TRBV11-1 and J usage is TRBJ2-7; the D is unclear. The CDR3 has 13 residues. V shed 6 bases and J shed 11 bases, with 20 bases lying between them. The germline V gene encodes CDR1 SGHAT and CDR2 FQDESV (reference sequence). The CDR3 here is CASRGKRSYVKYF. CDR3 DNA sequence: TGTGCCAGCAGAGGGAAGCGATCCTACGTGAAGTACTTC.

To note about this clonotype: This CDR3 fails to terminate in the conserved phenylalanine or tryptophan, so it likely reflects a read error. This rearrangement joins TRBV29-1 to TRBJ2-6; perhaps TRBD1 as D (6 bases). CDR1 SQVTM and CDR2 ANQGSEA come from the germline V gene. V lost 5 bases to trimming and J lost 1 base, with 6 bases between them. This CDR3 contains 13 residues. CDR3 in amino acids: CSVTGSGANVLTI. The DNA of the CDR3 is TGCAGCGTTACAGGGTCTGGGGCCAACGTCCTGACTATC.

In regard to this clonotype: One junction end does not reproduce the germline sequence, and a read error may be involved. The CDR3 DNA follows: TGCGCCAGCAGCCATGGGGGTGCATCAGGCACGCAGTACTTT. Its protein product is CASSHGGASGTQYF. The J gene is TRBJ2-3, the V gene TRBV4-3; possibly TRBD1 or TRBD2 for D (5 bases each). The germline V gene has CDR1 LGHNA and CDR2 YSLEER. This CDR3 contains 14 residues.

In regard to this clonotype: The junction differs from germline at one of its ends, possibly a read error. The rearrangement joins TRBV7-9 to TRBJ2-5; 9 bases fit TRBD2. The germline V gene has CDR1 SEHNR and CDR2 FQNEAQ (reference sequence). The CDR3 totals 14 residues. The CDR3 DNA follows: TGTGTCAGCAGCTTAGTAGCGGGAGTGGAAACCCAGTACTTC. Amino acids: CVSSLVAGVETQYF.

This clonotype came up once. Because the CDR3 is missing its conserved closing phenylalanine or tryptophan, this is likely a read error. It is unclear where the CDR3 begins or ends on the DNA, so no DNA is shown, and the CDR3 is as TCRdb lists it. This sequence joins TRBV4-2 and TRBJ2-1; the table's D call of TRBD1 was not tested on the DNA. Germline-derived CDR1 and CDR2 are LGHNA and YNFKEQ. With termini counted, the CDR3 has 16 amino acids. The CDR3 sequence is CASNHAGGQGNNEQFL.

Of note for this clonotype: Sequence at one end of the junction differs from germline and may be a read error. The chain joins TRBV4-3 to TRBJ2-1; tentative D call: TRBD2 (5 bases). Germline V CDR1 and CDR2: LGHNA, YSLEER. CDR3 length: 16 residues. Here the CDR3 reads CASSQVAGSSYNEHYF. Here the CDR3 DNA reads TGCGCCAGCAGCCAAGTAGCTGGGAGCTCCTACAATGAGCACTACTTC.

As for this clonotype: Mismatch with germline at one junction end may stem from a read error. V is TRBV11-2 and J is TRBJ1-6; D gene unclear. Germline CDR1 and CDR2: SGHAT and FQNNGV. The CDR3 runs 15 residues. The CDR3 DNA reads TGTGCCATCAGCCGCGAGGGCAGGACCTATTCACCCCTCCACTTT. Protein sequence: CAISREGRTYSPLHF.

This clonotype was counted many times. This could be a read error, since a much larger clone is one nucleotide away. The chain carries TRBV10-3 and TRBJ1-2; a possible D gene is TRBD1 (6 bases). V was clipped by 0 bases and J by 4 bases, with 15 bases between them. The CDR3 has 16 amino acids. Germline CDR1 and CDR2: ENHRY and SYGVKD. The CDR3 DNA sequence: TGTGCCATCAGTGAGTCAACAGGGCTCCCAGCCTATGGCTACACCTTC. This translates into CAISESTGLPAYGYTF.

Turning to this clonotype: The germline gene is not matched at one end of the junction; a read error may be the cause. The V gene is TRBV4-2, the J gene TRBJ2-7; no definite D call. The CDR3 covers 15 residues. Germline V gene sequence: CDR1 LGHNA, CDR2 YNFKEQ. This CDR3 reads CAGSQRRGNSYEQYF. The DNA for the CDR3 is TGTGCCGGCAGCCAACGGAGAGGTAACTCCTACGAGCAGTACTTC.

Concerning this clonotype: A read error may account for a junction end that differs from germline. This chain links TRBV11-1 with TRBJ2-7; D is perhaps TRBD1 or TRBD2 (5 bases each). CDR3 length: 17 amino acids. CDR1 is SGHAT and CDR2 is FQDESV in the germline V gene (reference sequence). Here the CDR3 reads CASSLGPAGDSSYVQYF. The CDR3 DNA reads as TGTGCCAGCAGCTTAGGGCCCGCGGGTGACAGCTCCTACGTGCAGTACTTC.

This clonotype was recorded at least ten times. V gene TRBV30 combines with J gene TRBJ2-7; 11 bases are shared with TRBD2. Germline CDR1 is GTSNPN and CDR2 is SVGIG (reference sequence). With 2 bases clipped from V and 3 bases from J, the junction kept 9 bases outside the gene matches. The CDR3 spans 16 residues. DNA of the CDR3: TGTGCCTGGAGTACCCGGGGTAGCGGGAGGGTCTACGAGCAGTACTTC. This encodes CAWSTRGSGRVYEQYF.

To note about this clonotype: Relative to the germline gene, one junction end is altered; a read error may explain this. The V gene is TRBV6-1, the J gene TRBJ1-5; D might be TRBD1 (5 bases). Germline V gene lookup returns CDR1 MNHNS and CDR2 SASEGT. The CDR3 has 15 amino acids. CDR3 in amino acids: CASSNPGEGNQPQHF. The CDR3 DNA sequence: TGTGCCAGCAGTAATCCGGGAGAGGGGAATCAGCCCCAGCACTTT.

The chain combines TRBV11-1 with TRBJ2-4; TRBD2 matches 12 bases. V lost 5 bases, J lost 10 bases, and 15 bases stayed unmatched. The CDR3 covers 17 residues. Germline loops: CDR1 SGHAT, CDR2 FQDESV (reference sequence). CDR3 loop: CASSVPRTSGTNNIQYF. As DNA, the CDR3 is TGTGCCAGCAGCGTTCCCAGGACTAGCGGGACCAACAATATTCAGTACTTC.

About this clonotype: One end of the junction is discordant with germline, which a read error may explain. The chain joins TRBV29-1 to TRBJ1-1, with TRBD1 as a possible D gene (5 bases). CDR3 length equals 14 residues. Germline CDR1 reads SQVTM; CDR2 reads ANQGSEA. The DNA for the CDR3 is TGCAGCGTTCTTCGGATAGACAGCAATACTGAAGCCTTCTTT. Encoded protein: CSVLRIDSNTEAFF.

Turning to this clonotype: The final CDR3 position lacks the conserved phenylalanine or tryptophan, pointing to a likely read error. This sequence joins TRBV30 and TRBJ1-3; D call uncertain. From germline, CDR1 is GTSNPN and CDR2 SVGIG (reference sequence). This CDR3 is built from 15 residues. Trimming took 3 bases from V and 2 from J, leaving 14 bases between them. This chain's CDR3 is CAWRFGPGTGNTIYS. CDR3 nucleotide sequence: TGTGCCTGGAGGTTTGGTCCTGGCACTGGAAACACCATATATTCT.

Concerning this clonotype: Mismatch with germline at one junction end may stem from a read error. The J gene is TRBJ2-3, the V gene TRBV6-2 or TRBV6-3, with TRBD2 matching over 7 bases. Germline values: CDR1 MNHEY, CDR2 SVGEGT. The CDR3 extends over 16 amino acids. In DNA form, the CDR3 reads TGTGTCAGCAGTTACGACAAGGCGGGAGTAAGTGATACGCATTATTTT. It specifies CVSSYDKAGVSDTHYF.

On this clonotype itself: One junction end disagrees with the germline gene, perhaps due to a read error. The chain recombines TRBV12-3 or TRBV12-4 with TRBJ1-1; D gene unclear. The length of the CDR3 is 14 residues. The CDR3, as DNA: TGTGCCAACAGCTCTTCTGATGCGAACACTGAAGCTCTCTTT. This gives the protein CANSSSDANTEALF.

Concerning this clonotype: Because it lacks the conserved phenylalanine or tryptophan at the end, this CDR3 is likely a read error. No DNA is shown, since the ends of the CDR3 on it are uncertain; the CDR3 is the one TCRdb lists. The chain couples TRBV10-3 to TRBJ2-7; the table's TRBD1 call for D was not verified on the DNA. CDR1 and CDR2 from the germline V gene are ENHRY and SYGVKD. The CDR3 has 15 amino acids, counting both end residues. The CDR3 protein is CASTRGTGASYEQYL.